Each of the 15 T cell receptor beta chains below was sequenced from the same sample in a study of blood T cell repertoires in COVID-19. Repertoires were generated with immunoSEQ multiplex PCR, while TCRdb's copy carries only in-frame clones and drops some. The sample has approximately 480,000 clones, 89% seen once. Sample: peripheral blood. All receptors come from a young man with COVID-19, enrolled during active disease.

This sequence joins TRBV28 and TRBJ2-2; 7 nucleotides align to TRBD2. This CDR3 is built from 13 residues. The germline gives CDR1 MDHEN, CDR2 SYDVKM. With V trimmed by 6 bases and J by 4 bases, 2 bases remained unmatched. In DNA form, the CDR3 reads TGTGCCAGCAGCTTAGCGGGCACCGGGGAGCTGTTTTTT. Encoded protein: CASSLAGTGELFF.

The chain combines TRBV11-3 with TRBJ2-3, with D possibly being TRBD1 (6 bases). The CDR3 length is 16 residues. The germline gives CDR1 SGHNT, CDR2 YENEEA. V was shortened by 4 bases and J by 1 base, with 15 bases between the two germline ends. CDR3 nucleotide sequence: TGTGCCAGCAGCTCCCAACAGGGTCTGGGCACAGATACGCAGTATTTT. Encoded protein: CASSSQQGLGTDTQYF.

J is TRBJ1-2 and V is TRBV6-5; no clear D. V was clipped by 6 bases and J by 3 bases, with 11 bases between them. The CDR3 totals 13 residues. Germline-derived CDR1 and CDR2 are MNHEY and SVGAGI. CDR3 coding DNA: TGTGCCAGCAGAAGGAGGAGAGACTATGGCTACACCTTC. Translation: CASRRRRDYGYTF.

J is TRBJ2-1 and V is TRBV7-2; D gene ambiguous. Germline V CDR1 and CDR2: SGHTA, FQGNSA. The ends were cut back, 0 bases at V and 4 bases at J, with 10 bases in the middle. The CDR3 sequence is 15 residues long. The CDR3, as DNA: TGTGCCAGCAGCTTAGCAGTCACTAATTACAATGAGCAGTTCTTC. This sequence encodes CASSLAVTNYNEQFF.

CDR3 in DNA: TGCGCCAGCAGCTTGGTAGATAGGGAAGGGGGCACTGAAGCTTTCTTT. Protein product: CASSLVDREGGTEAFF. The chain recombines TRBV5-1 with TRBJ1-1; TRBD1 might be the D (6 bases). Germline values: CDR1 SGHRS, CDR2 YFSETQ. The CDR3 is made up of 16 amino acids. V was pared by 0 bases and J by 4 bases, with 16 bases between.

The chain joins TRBV7-2 to TRBJ2-1; unclear D gene. The V gene's germline CDR1 is SGHTA and CDR2 FQGNSA. The CDR3 contains 11 residues. V lost 2 bases, J lost 13 bases, and 9 bases lay in between. CDR3 residues: CASSLKTTQFF. As DNA, the CDR3 is TGTGCCAGCAGCTTAAAAACGACTCAGTTCTTC.

This chain connects TRBV27 to TRBJ2-2, with TRBD2 matching 9 bases. Germline values: CDR1 MNHEY, CDR2 SMNVEV (reference sequence). The junction had 7 bases not matched to a gene; V was cut back by 2 bases and J by 0 bases. The CDR3 consists of 18 residues. The CDR3 nucleotides are TGTGCCAGCAGTTTAAGATCGTCTAGCGGGACGAACACCGGGGAGCTGTTTTTT. Translating gives CASSLRSSSGTNTGELFF.

V usage is TRBV12-3 or TRBV12-4 and J usage is TRBJ2-3, with 8 nucleotides matching TRBD1. This CDR3 spans 13 amino acids. With V trimmed by 7 bases and J by 4 bases, 4 bases remained unmatched. The DNA for the CDR3 is TGTGCCAGCAACCCAGGGGGCGCAGATACGCAGTATTTT. As protein: CASNPGGADTQYF.

The CDR3 DNA follows: TGTGCCAGCAGGGCAGGGCCACAAGAGACCCAGTACTTC. Protein product: CASRAGPQETQYF. This chain joins TRBV25-1 and TRBJ2-5; tentative D call: TRBD1 (5 bases). Trimming stripped 6 bases from V and 2 bases from J, with 10 bases between. CDR3 length: 13 residues. CDR1 is MGHDK, CDR2 SYGVNS, per germline.

The V call is TRBV27, the J call TRBJ2-1; 11 bases align to TRBD2. This CDR3 is built from 14 residues. Germline CDR1 MNHEY, CDR2 SMNVEV (reference sequence). J gave up 6 bases and V 6 bases, and 4 bases lay outside the gene matches. CDR3 nucleotides: TGTGCCAGCAGCATAGCGGGAGGGATCAATGAGCAGTTCTTC. Protein product: CASSIAGGINEQFF.

The chain employs TRBV12-5 and TRBJ1-5; D ambiguous. Looked up from germline, CDR1 is LGHNT and CDR2 is FRNRAP. The CDR3 runs to 11 residues. Trimming took off 5 bases at V and 4 bases at J, with 3 bases between the two ends. The CDR3 coding sequence is TGTGCTAGTGGTCAAAATCAGCCCCAGCATTTT. It is translated as CASGQNQPQHF.

The V gene is TRBV6-5, the J gene TRBJ1-6; D is unclear. Trimming stripped 2 bases from V and 7 bases from J, with 12 bases between. Germline CDR1 MNHEY, CDR2 SVGAGI. CDR3 length: 15 residues. The CDR3 protein is CASSYITSRNSPLHF. The CDR3 bases are TGTGCCAGCAGTTACATCACCTCGAGGAATTCACCCCTCCACTTT.

This chain connects TRBV19 to TRBJ1-5, with 8 bases identical to TRBD1. With 3 bases clipped from V and 1 base from J, the junction kept 8 bases outside the gene matches. CDR3 length: 17 amino acids. The germline V gene has CDR1 LNHDA and CDR2 SQIVND (reference sequence). The CDR3 DNA reads as TGTGCCAGTAGTATCTGGACAGGGAAGCTCAGCAATCAGCCCCAGCATTTT. Translating it yields CASSIWTGKLSNQPQHF. Supplemented by reference TRBV19 and TRBJ1-5, the full variable domain reads DGGITQSPKYLFRKEGQNVTLSCEQNLNHDAMYWYRQDPGQGLRLIYYSQIVNDFQKGDIAEGYSVSREKKESFPLTVTSAQKNPTAFYLCASSIWTGKLSNQPQHFGDGTRLSIL.

The V call is TRBV11-2, the J call TRBJ2-4; D not certain. This CDR3 is 16 amino acids long. The V end lost 1 base, the J end lost 0 bases, and 10 bases lay between the germline ends. The germline V gene has CDR1 SGHAT and CDR2 FQNNGV. The CDR3 is CASSLVSVLAKNIQYF. The DNA of the CDR3 is TGTGCCAGCAGCTTAGTGTCAGTTTTAGCCAAAAACATTCAGTACTTC. The entire variable domain, with the rest obtained from reference TRBV11-2 and TRBJ2-4, is as follows: EAGVAQSPRYKIIEKRQSVAFWCNPISGHATLYWYQQILGQGPKLLIQFQNNGVVDDSQLPKDRFSAERLKGVDSTLKIQPAKLEDSAVYLCASSLVSVLAKNIQYFGAGTRLSVL.

V gene TRBV7-9 combines with J gene TRBJ2-7; 7 bases line up with TRBD1. J gave up 5 bases and V 1 base, and 5 bases lay outside the gene matches. The germline gives CDR1 SEHNR, CDR2 FQNEAQ (reference sequence). The CDR3 spans 14 residues. The CDR3, as DNA: TGTGCCAGCAGCTTAGAGGGGGCGAAAAACGAGCAGTACTTC. Its translation is CASSLEGAKNEQYF.